This paragraph covers one TCR beta chain sequence. Its antigen is currently unknown. Profiled with immunoSEQ multiplex PCR; TCRdb holds only in-frame clones, not every one. Among about 240,000 clones listed, just under 90% were seen once. CDR3 length equals 14 residues. Trimming shortened V by 1 base and J by 6 bases, and 14 bases separated the two germline ends. The germline V gene encodes CDR1 SGHRS and CDR2 YFSETQ. This sample is part of a study of cytomegalovirus exposure and HLA in healthy donors. Broader study findings: Published work reported that the classifier diagnosed cytomegalovirus status with high specificity and sensitivity. Cytomegalovirus association was listed for 150 to 200 TCR beta chains. Some public TCRs appeared in many individuals, while most sequences were rare. TCR clusters originating in the first cohort tended to co-occur in the 120 validation repertoires, according to a later analysis.

This chain links TRBV5-1 with TRBJ2-7, with a tentative D call TRBD1 (6 bases). Sequences were obtained from PBMCs. This TCR was sampled from a man aged 18 to 35 in good health and CMV-seronegative. The CDR3 is CASSLKTGYGEQYF. Written as DNA, the CDR3 is TGCGCCAGCAGCTTGAAAACAGGGTACGGCGAGCAGTACTTC.